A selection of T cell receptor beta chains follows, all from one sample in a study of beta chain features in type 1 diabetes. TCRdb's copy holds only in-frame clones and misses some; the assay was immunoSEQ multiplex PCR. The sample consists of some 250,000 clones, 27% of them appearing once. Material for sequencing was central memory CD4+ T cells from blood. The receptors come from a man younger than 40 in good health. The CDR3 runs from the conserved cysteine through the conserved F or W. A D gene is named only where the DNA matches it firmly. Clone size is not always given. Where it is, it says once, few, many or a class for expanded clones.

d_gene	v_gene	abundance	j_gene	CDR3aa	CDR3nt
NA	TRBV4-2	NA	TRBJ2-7	CASSQTGALDSSYEQYF	TGTGCCAGCAGCCAAACTGGGGCCCTGGACAGTTCCTACGAGCAGTACTTC
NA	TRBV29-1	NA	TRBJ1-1	CSVEDRARVGTEAFF	TGCAGCGTTGAAGATCGGGCGCGGGTGGGGACTGAAGCTTTCTTT
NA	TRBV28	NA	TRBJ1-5	CASSLGGSGNQPQHF	TGTGCCAGCAGTTTAGGAGGGTCCGGCAATCAGCCCCAGCATTTT
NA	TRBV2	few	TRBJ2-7	CASGLAYEQYF	TGTGCCAGCGGGCTAGCTTACGAGCAGTACTTC
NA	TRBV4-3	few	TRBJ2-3	CASSQERLNYRTDTQYF	TGCGCCAGCAGCCAAGAACGCCTCAACTACCGAACAGATACGCAGTATTTT
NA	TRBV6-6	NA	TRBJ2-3	CAGSQGIRDTQYF	TGTGCCGGATCACAGGGAATCAGAGATACGCAGTATTTT
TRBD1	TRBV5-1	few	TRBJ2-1	CASSLGTGYNEQFF	TGCGCCAGCAGCTTGGGGACAGGGTACAATGAGCAGTTCTTC
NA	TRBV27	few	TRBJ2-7	CASSINRGTRLPYEQYF	TGTGCCAGCAGCATTAACCGAGGGACAAGACTCCCCTACGAGCAGTACTTC
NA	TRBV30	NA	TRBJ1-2	CAWSNVSRSYGYTF	TGTGCCTGGAGTAACGTCTCCCGGTCCTATGGCTACACCTTC
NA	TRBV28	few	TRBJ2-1	CASRGAGDEQFF	TGTGCCAGCAGGGGGGCAGGGGATGAGCAGTTCTTC
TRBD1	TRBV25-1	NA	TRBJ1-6	CASLRDRGSPLHF	TGTGCCAGCCTTCGGGACAGGGGATCACCCCTCCACTTT
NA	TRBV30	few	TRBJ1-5	CAWSRGGYSNQPQHF	TGTGCCTGGAGTCGCGGGGGTTATAGCAATCAGCCCCAGCATTTT
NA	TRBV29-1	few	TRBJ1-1	CSGVRVMNTEAFF	TGCAGCGGCGTAAGGGTGATGAACACTGAAGCTTTCTTT
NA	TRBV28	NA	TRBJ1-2	CASSDTKARGYTF	TGTGCCAGCTCCGATACCAAAGCAAGGGGCTACACCTTC
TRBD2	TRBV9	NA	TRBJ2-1	CASSLSGALSYNEQFF	TGTGCCAGCAGTTTAAGCGGGGCCCTCTCCTACAATGAGCAGTTCTTC
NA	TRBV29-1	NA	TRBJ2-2	CSVEGRKNTGELFF	TGCAGCGTGGAAGGCAGAAAGAACACCGGGGAGCTGTTTTTT
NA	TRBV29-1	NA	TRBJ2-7	CSVDRGGSEQYF	TGCAGCGTTGACAGGGGGGGATCCGAGCAGTACTTC
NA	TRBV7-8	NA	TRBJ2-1	CASSFTKAGKFF	TGTGCCAGCAGCTTCACCAAGGCAGGGAAGTTCTTC
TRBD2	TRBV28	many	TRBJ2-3	CASSLKLAGSTDTQYF	TGTGCCAGCAGTTTGAAGCTAGCGGGTAGCACAGATACGCAGTATTTT
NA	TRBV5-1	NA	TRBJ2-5	CASRPERVGETQYF	TGCGCCAGCAGACCGGAAAGGGTGGGAGAGACCCAGTACTTC
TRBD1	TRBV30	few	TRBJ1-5	CAWSFYRGSQPQHF	TGTGCCTGGAGTTTCTACAGGGGGTCTCAGCCCCAGCATTTT
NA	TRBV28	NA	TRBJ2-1	CASTLRGGNEQFF	TGTGCCAGCACCCTTCGGGGCGGAAATGAGCAGTTCTTC
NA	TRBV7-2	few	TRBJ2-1	CASSNSGVNEQFF	TGTGCCAGCAGCAATAGCGGCGTAAATGAGCAGTTCTTC
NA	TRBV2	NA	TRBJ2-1	CASSEMRQGGNNEQFF	TGTGCCAGCAGTGAGATGAGACAGGGAGGGAACAATGAGCAGTTCTTC
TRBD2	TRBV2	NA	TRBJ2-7	CASSLSGSIGSEQYF	TGTGCCAGCAGTCTTAGCGGGAGTATTGGTTCCGAGCAGTACTTC
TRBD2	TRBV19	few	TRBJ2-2	CASRESGSGTGELFF	TGTGCCAGCAGGGAGAGCGGGAGCGGCACCGGGGAGCTGTTTTTT
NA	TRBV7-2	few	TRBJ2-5	CASSLGVSETQYF	TGTGCCAGCAGCTTAGGCGTTTCGGAGACCCAGTACTTC
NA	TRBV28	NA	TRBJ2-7	CASSGERTYEQYF	TGTGCCAGCAGTGGGGAACGGACCTACGAGCAGTACTTC
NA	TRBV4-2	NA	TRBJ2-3	CASSQTSSEGDTQYF	TGTGCCAGCAGCCAGACGAGTAGCGAAGGAGATACGCAGTATTTT
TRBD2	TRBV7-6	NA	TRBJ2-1	CASSSREGGEQFF	TGTGCCAGCAGCTCCCGGGAGGGCGGGGAGCAGTTCTTC
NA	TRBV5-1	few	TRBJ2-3	CASSSDSSNTDTQYF	TGCGCCAGCAGCTCGGACAGTAGCAACACAGATACGCAGTATTTT
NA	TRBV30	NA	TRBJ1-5	CAWSRDQGQPQHF	TGTGCCTGGAGCCGGGATCAAGGGCAGCCCCAGCATTTT
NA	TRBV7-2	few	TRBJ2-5	CASSIEGGASGETQYF	TGTGCCAGCAGCATCGAAGGGGGGGCTTCAGGTGAGACCCAGTACTTC
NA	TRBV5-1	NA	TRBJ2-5	CASSLEGQSQETQYF	TGCGCCAGCAGCTTGGAAGGGCAGAGCCAAGAGACCCAGTACTTC
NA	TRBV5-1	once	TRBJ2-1	CASSINTGGNEQFF	TGCGCCAGCAGCATCAACACAGGTGGCAATGAGCAGTTCTTC